This T cell receptor beta chain was sequenced in a study of T cell repertoires in cytomegalovirus infection. Trimming cost V 6 bases and J 2 bases, with 19 bases left between them. The CDR3 runs to 16 residues. CDR1 and CDR2 (germline): MNHNY, SVGAGI (reference sequence). This clonotype was seen a few times. Its target is not known. Overall study results and limits: Cumulative frequency of public TCR beta families picked out carriers of CMV plus the relevant HLA. Clonotype analysis showed dominance of the ex vivo response by HLA-C-restricted CMV-specific TCR beta clonotypes.

TCRdb analysed the reads with MiXCR anew, one entry per CDR3 protein. The sample lists around 450,000 distinct CDR3 sequences, roughly 30% seen once, with approximately 14% in the top ten. Material: PBMCs. This clonotype was sampled from a human donor in good health (CMV status not recorded). Some clones in this sample may be carry-over from other donors' samples. V and J are TRBV6-6 and TRBJ1-1; TRBD1 might be the D (5 bases). DNA for the CDR3: TGTGCCAGCAGGGCCGGGACGGGAAAAAGTAACACTGAAGCTTTCTTT. It yields the protein CASRAGTGKSNTEAFF.